Sequencing of this T cell receptor beta chain was carried out in a study of CXCR3-negative and CXCR3-positive naive CD8 T cells. Study-wide results and limits: From TRB CDR3 properties, TCR strength was inferred; surface CD5 did not differ between naive subsets. A higher hydrophobicity marked the TRB CDR3s of CXCR3-positive naive cells versus CXCR3-negative naive cells.

UMI-labeled TRB cDNA libraries were prepared by 5' RACE. With the 5' RACE reads reprocessed, TCRdb shows one record per CDR3 protein and no DNA. This listing includes roughly 110,000 distinct CDR3 sequences. Of note for this clonotype: Its antigen is undetermined.

The sequenced sample consisted of naive CXCR3+ CD8+ T cells from blood. The subset denotes: CD45RO-CCR7+CD27+CD95- naive CD8+ T cells expressing CXCR3 (TNR3+). The receptor comes from a human donor in good health. Some clones in this sample may be carry-over from other donors' samples.

CDR3 sequence: CAISARTSSSYNEQFF. The chain uses TRBV10-3 and TRBJ2-1; the D call from TCRdb, TRBD2, cannot be confirmed without DNA. This CDR3 comprises 16 residues. Germline assignment: CDR1 ENHRY and CDR2 SYGVKD.